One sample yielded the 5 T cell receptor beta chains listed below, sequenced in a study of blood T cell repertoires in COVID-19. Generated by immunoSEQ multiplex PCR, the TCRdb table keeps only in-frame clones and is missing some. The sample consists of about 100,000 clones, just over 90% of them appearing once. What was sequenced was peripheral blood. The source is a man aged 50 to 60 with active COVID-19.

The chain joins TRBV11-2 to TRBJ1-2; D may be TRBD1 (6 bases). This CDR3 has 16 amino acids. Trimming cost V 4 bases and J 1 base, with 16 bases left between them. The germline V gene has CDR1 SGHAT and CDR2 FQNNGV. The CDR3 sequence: CASSSRADRINYGYTF. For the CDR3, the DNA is TGTGCCAGCAGCTCAAGGGCTGACAGGATTAACTATGGCTACACCTTC.

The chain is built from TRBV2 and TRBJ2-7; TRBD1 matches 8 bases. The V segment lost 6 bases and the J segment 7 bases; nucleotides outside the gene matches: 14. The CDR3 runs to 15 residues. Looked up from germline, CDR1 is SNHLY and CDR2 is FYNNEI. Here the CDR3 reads CASRKRQGPSREQYF. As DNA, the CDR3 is TGTGCCAGCAGGAAAAGACAGGGGCCATCGAGGGAGCAGTACTTC.

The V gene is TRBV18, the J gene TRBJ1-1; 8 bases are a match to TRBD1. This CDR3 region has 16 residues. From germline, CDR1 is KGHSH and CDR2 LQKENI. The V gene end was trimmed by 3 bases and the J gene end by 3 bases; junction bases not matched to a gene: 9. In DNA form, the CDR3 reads TGTGCCAGCTCACCGTTGCCAGGGGGCGATGACACTGAAGCTTTCTTT. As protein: CASSPLPGGDDTEAFF.

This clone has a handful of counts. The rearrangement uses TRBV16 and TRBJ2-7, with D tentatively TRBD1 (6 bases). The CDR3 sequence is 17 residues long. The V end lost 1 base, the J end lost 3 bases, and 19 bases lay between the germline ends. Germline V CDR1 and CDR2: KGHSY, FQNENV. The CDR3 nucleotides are TGTGCCAGCAGCCAATTGCTGGCGGTCGGGACAAACTACGAGCAGTACTTC. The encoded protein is CASSQLLAVGTNYEQYF.

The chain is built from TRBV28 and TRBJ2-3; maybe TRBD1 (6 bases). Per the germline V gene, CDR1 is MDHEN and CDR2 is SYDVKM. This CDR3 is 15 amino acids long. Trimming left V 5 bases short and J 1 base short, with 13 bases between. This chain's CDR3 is CASSPRAGGTDTQYF. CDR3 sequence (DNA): TGTGCCAGCAGTCCACGCGCAGGGGGCACAGATACGCAGTATTTT.